The rows below give T cell receptor beta chains drawn from one sample of a study of blood T cell repertoires in COVID-19. Assay used: immunoSEQ multiplex PCR; TCRdb lists only in-frame clones, some missing. The sample has around 290,000 clones, about 89% seen once. Source material: peripheral blood. These receptor sequences come from a woman between 45 and 60 years old who had recovered from COVID-19. CDR3s include the opening cysteine and the closing phenylalanine or tryptophan. The order of the fields is D gene, V gene, clone size, CDR3 protein. A D gene is named only where the DNA matches it firmly. Only some rows state a clone size, as once, few, many or a class for expanded clones.

TRBD2 TRBV5-4 - CASSLGTFSGRATDTQYF
- TRBV3-1/TRBV3-2 - CASSQSVAGNTIYF
- TRBV28 - CASSYTGYEQYF
- TRBV7-2 - CASSLAGQINEQFF
- TRBV9 once CASSAPTRSEQFF
TRBD2 TRBV4-2 few CASSPPRRGSGGETQYF
- TRBV4-1 - CASSARWQRSYEQYF
- TRBV7-2 - CASSPGFGLEAFF
TRBD1 TRBV5-1 - CASSGTGVIGELFF
TRBD2 TRBV7-2 - CASSLAGLGETQYF
- TRBV6-5 - CASSYFRTGRGETQYF
TRBD1 TRBV27 - CASSLAGGGYEQYF
TRBD1 TRBV28 - CASSLDRVVDTQYF
- TRBV7-2 - CASSLRRGEKLFF
TRBD2 TRBV30 - CAWSKAGGPDTQYF
TRBD2 TRBV28 - CASSPTLGTSVFF
- TRBV28 - CASSLWLRGGGYTF
- TRBV6-5 - CASIARVSTEAFF
- TRBV7-9 - CASSLDTPFHQPQHF
- TRBV11-1 - CASSLSSTSTDTQYF
- TRBV6-5 - CASQQGGVSYEQYF
- TRBV5-1 - CASRSGLGTDTQYF
TRBD1 TRBV5-4 - CASSTRRGLGDTQYF
- TRBV5-1 once CASSLTSMTDTQYF
TRBD1 TRBV30 - CAWRWDRYTGELFF
- TRBV29-1 - CSVADTSETQYF
TRBD2 TRBV29-1 - CSVEVGRYNDRQFF
- TRBV19 - CASTRTDSNQPQHF
- TRBV19 - CASNVQGTDTQYF
TRBD1 TRBV24-1 - CATSDPGTASTDTQYF
TRBD2 TRBV7-8 - CASSLENAGTSGGADTDTQYF
- TRBV6-2/TRBV6-3 - CASSSTRVGEAFF
- TRBV7-3 once CASSLTGGVVRNEQFF
TRBD1 TRBV3-1/TRBV3-2 few CASRPGTGTHYGYTF
- TRBV7-2 - CASSLGAGRSYEQYF
TRBD2 TRBV7-2 - CASSPTRTSGYEQYF
TRBD2 TRBV7-9 - CASSLVGTSGNIQYF